This T cell receptor beta chain is from a study of T cells in localized non-small cell lung cancer. Libraries were prepared by immunoSEQ multiplex PCR; TCRdb keeps only in-frame clonotypes and omits some of them. The sample lists tens of thousands of clones; approximately 83% were seen once. Germline CDR1 is SGHRS and CDR2 is YFSETQ. The CDR3 length is 15 residues. V dropped 3 bases and J dropped 6; count of bases not matched to a gene: 6. The receptor was derived from a man aged 40 to 70 with stage I lung adenocarcinoma. Sequencing used peripheral blood, obtained before any cancer treatment. The V gene is TRBV5-1, the J gene TRBJ2-1, with TRBD2 matching 10 bases. CDR3 region: CASSSLAGAVNEQFF. DNA of the CDR3: TGCGCCAGCAGCTCGCTAGCGGGAGCGGTCAATGAGCAGTTCTTC.